This TCR beta chain was recorded in a study of identical twins. General study findings and limits: Conclusions rested on cross-sectional statistics rather than following the same donors. Insertions ran lower in abundant cord blood beta clonotypes, though not in memory repertoires. In beta out-of-frame sequences, the excess sharing between twins was weaker. The authors noted that invariant MAIT and iNKT cells could partly confound zero-insertion analyses.

The CDR3 totals 12 residues. V dropped 6 bases and J dropped 3; count of bases not matched to a gene: 5. Looked up from germline, CDR1 is DFQATT and CDR2 is SNEGSKA (reference sequence). In TCRdb, the 5' RACE reads were re-called with MiXCR into one record per CDR3 protein. Among 450,000 to 500,000 distinct CDR3 sequences listed, over 11% were seen once. This clonotype was counted only a few times. The target antigen is unknown. These data are also associated with another study on yellow fever vaccine responses in identical twins.

The clonotype was recovered from a woman aged 18-29 years in good health. The chain is built from TRBV20-1 and TRBJ2-7; 7 positions match TRBD2. Sequenced: CD4+ T cells sorted from blood. The CDR3 sequence: CSAPGLVYEQYF. The DNA of the CDR3 is TGCAGTGCCCCCGGACTAGTCTACGAGCAGTACTTC.